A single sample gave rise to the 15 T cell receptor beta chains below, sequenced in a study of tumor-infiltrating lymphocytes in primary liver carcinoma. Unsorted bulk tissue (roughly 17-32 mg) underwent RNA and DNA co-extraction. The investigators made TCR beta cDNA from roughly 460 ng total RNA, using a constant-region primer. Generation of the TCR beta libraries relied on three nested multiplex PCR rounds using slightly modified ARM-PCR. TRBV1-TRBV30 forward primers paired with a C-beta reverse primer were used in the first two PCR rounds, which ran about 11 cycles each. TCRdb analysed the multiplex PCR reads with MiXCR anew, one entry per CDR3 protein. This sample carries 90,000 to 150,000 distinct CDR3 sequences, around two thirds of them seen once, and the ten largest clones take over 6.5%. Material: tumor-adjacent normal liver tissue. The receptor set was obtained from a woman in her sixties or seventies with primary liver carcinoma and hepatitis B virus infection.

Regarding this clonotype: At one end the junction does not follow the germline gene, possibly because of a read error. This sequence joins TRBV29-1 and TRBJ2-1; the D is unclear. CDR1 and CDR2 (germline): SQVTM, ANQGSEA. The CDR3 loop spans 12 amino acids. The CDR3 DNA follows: TGCAGCGTACAAGACCCCTACATTGAGCAGTTCTTT. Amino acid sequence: CSVQDPYIEQFF.

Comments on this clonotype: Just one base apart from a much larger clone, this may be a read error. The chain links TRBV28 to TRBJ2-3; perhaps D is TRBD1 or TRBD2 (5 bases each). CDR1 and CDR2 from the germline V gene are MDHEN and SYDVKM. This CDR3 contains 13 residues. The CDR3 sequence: CASSPADTDKQYF. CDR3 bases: TGTGCCAGCAGTCCAGCGGACACAGATAAGCAGTATTTT.

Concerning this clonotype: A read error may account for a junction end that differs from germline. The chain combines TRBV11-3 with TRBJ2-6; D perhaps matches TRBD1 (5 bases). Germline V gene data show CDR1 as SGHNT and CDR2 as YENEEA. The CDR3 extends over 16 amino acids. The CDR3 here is CAGSPRQGTGANALTF. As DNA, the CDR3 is TGTGCCGGCAGCCCGAGGCAGGGAACTGGGGCCAACGCTCTGACTTTC.

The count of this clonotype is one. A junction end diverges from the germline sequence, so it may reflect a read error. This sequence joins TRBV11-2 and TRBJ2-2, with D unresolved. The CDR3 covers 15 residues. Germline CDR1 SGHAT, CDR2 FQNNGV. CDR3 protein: CTSRYGSQNTGELFF. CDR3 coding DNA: TGTACCAGCAGATACGGGTCGCAGAACACCGGGGAGCTGTTTTTT. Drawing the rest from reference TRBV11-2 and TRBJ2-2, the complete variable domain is EAGVAQSPRYKIIEKRQSVAFWCNPISGHATLYWYQQILGQGPKLLIQFQNNGVVDDSQLPKDRFSAERLKGVDSTLKIQPAKLEDSAVYLCTSRYGSQNTGELFFGEGSRLTVL.

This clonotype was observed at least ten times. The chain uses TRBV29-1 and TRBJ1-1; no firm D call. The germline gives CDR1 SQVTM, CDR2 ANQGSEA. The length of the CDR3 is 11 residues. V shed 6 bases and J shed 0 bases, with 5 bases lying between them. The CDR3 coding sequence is TGCAGCGTCAGACTGAACACTGAAGCTTTCTTT. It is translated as CSVRLNTEAFF.

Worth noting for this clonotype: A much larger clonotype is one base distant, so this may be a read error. The CDR3 protein is CASSFEGNRQSQHF. In DNA form, the CDR3 reads TGTGCCAGCAGTTTCGAGGGGAACCGTCAGTCCCAGCATTTT. V gene TRBV28 combines with J gene TRBJ1-5, with D perhaps matching TRBD1 (5 bases). CDR1 is MDHEN, CDR2 SYDVKM, per germline. This CDR3 has 14 residues. Supplemented by reference TRBV28 and TRBJ1-5, the full variable domain reads DVKVTQSSRYLVKRTGEKVFLECVQDMDHENMFWYRQDPGLGLRLIYFSYDVKMKEKGDIPEGYSVSREKKERFSLILESASTNQTSMYLCASSFEGNRQSQHFGDGTRLSIL.

The CDR3, as DNA: TGTGCCAGCGACTTAGCTCGGAGAGCCTACGAGCAGTACTTC. Its protein is CASDLARRAYEQYF. V usage is TRBV11-2 and J usage is TRBJ2-7; no definite D call. The V end was cut by 8 bases, the J end by 2 bases, with 16 bases between. The CDR3 extends over 14 amino acids. CDR1 and CDR2 (germline): SGHAT, FQNNGV. The full variable domain, in which reference TRBV11-2 and TRBJ2-7 provide the parts outside the CDR3, is EAGVAQSPRYKIIEKRQSVAFWCNPISGHATLYWYQQILGQGPKLLIQFQNNGVVDDSQLPKDRFSAERLKGVDSTLKIQPAKLEDSAVYLCASDLARRAYEQYFGPGTRLTVT.

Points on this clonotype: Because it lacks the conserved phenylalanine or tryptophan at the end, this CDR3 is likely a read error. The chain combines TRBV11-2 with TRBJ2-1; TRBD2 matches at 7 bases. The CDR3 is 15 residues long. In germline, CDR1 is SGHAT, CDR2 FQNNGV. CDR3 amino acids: CASSLGTNCYNEQFS. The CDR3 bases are TGTGCCAGCAGTTTAGGGACTAACTGTTACAATGAGCAGTTCTCC.

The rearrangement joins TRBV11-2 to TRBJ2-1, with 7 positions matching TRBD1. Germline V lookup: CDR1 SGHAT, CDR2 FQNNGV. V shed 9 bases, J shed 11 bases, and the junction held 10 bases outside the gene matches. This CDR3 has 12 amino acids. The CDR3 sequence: CARGSQDRKQFF. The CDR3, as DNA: TGTGCCAGAGGCTCACAGGACAGGAAGCAGTTCTTC.

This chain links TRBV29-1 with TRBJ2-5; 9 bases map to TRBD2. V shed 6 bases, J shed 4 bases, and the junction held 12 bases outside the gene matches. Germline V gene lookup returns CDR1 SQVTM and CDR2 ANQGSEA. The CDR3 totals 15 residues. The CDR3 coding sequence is TGCAGCGTCGCCTTGGTTAGCGGGAGAGGAGAGACCCAGTACTTC. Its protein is CSVALVSGRGETQYF.

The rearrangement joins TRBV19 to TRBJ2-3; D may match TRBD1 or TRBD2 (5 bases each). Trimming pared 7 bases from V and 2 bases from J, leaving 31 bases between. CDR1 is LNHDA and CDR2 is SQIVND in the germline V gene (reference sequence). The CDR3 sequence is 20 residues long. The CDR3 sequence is CASKPRAGGKDRTNTDTQYF. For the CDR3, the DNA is TGTGCCAGTAAGCCCAGGGCCGGAGGAAAGGACCGGACCAACACAGATACGCAGTATTTT.

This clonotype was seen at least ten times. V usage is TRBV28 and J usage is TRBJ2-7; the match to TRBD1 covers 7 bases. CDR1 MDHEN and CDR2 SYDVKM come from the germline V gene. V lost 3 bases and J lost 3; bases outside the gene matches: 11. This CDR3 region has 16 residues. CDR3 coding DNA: TGTGCCAGCAGTTTCCCCACGGGACAGCTCCACTACGAGCAGTACTTC. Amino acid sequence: CASSFPTGQLHYEQYF.

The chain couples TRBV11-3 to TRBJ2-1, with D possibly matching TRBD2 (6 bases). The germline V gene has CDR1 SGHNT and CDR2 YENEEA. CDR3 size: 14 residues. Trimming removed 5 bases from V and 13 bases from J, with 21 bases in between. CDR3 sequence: CASSLRDRDSHQFF. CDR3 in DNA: TGTGCCAGCAGCCTCCGAGATCGGGACTCCCATCAGTTCTTC.

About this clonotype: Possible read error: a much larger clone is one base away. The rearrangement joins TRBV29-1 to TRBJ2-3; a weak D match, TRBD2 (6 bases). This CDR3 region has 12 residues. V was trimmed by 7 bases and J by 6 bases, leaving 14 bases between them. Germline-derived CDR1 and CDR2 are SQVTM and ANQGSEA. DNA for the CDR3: TGCAGCGCAGGAGGGACGCTGGATACGCAGTATTTT. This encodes CSAGGTLDTQYF.

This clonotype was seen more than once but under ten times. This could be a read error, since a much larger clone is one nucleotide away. CDR3 DNA sequence: TGTGCCGTCCTCCAGACAGGGACCTACGAGCAGTGCTTC. Translating it yields CAVLQTGTYEQCF. The chain recombines TRBV10-3 with TRBJ2-7; 7 nucleotides match TRBD1. The V gene's germline CDR1 is ENHRY and CDR2 SYGVKD. This CDR3 has 13 residues.